This T cell receptor (beta chain) comes out of a study of STAT5B mutations in CD4+ large granular lymphocyte leukemia. Comment on this clone: The antigen remains unidentified.

The CDR3 loop spans 13 amino acids. V lost 0 bases, J lost 13 bases, and 6 bases stayed unmatched. Germline-derived CDR1 and CDR2 are MNHEY and SVGAGI. The protocol was immunoSEQ multiplex PCR, while the TCRdb copy is restricted to in-frame clones and leaves out a portion. The repertoire holds some 40,000 clones, with around 84% as singletons. Study conclusions and caveats: Patient CD4-sorted repertoires stayed more clonal than healthy ones after leukemic-clone removal. 8/27 top patient clones versus 2/35 control clones were TRBV06-family. The CD4+ versus CD8+ T-LGLL clonality difference may reflect limited sample size.

This clonotype was sampled from a human donor in good health. The chain links TRBV6-5 to TRBJ2-1; 7 positions agree with TRBD1. Sequencing was performed on CD4+ T cells from blood buffy coats. CDR3: CASSYSTDRVQFF. The DNA of the CDR3 is TGTGCCAGCAGTTACTCCACAGACAGGGTACAGTTCTTC.